This TCR beta chain is drawn from a study of human T cells and chemical hapten exposure. Study-wide findings and caveats: Expanded TCRs produced significantly more large CDR3 similarity clusters than controls did.

V was shortened by 4 bases and J by 2 bases, with 9 bases between the two germline ends. The germline gives CDR1 SQVTM, CDR2 ANQGSEA. This CDR3 has 13 amino acids. TCRdb used MiXCR to reprocess the RACE reads, holding one entry per CDR3 protein. The sample carries about 250,000 distinct CDR3 sequences, roughly 7.7% recorded once. Remarks on this clonotype: Its antigen is undetermined. This sequence may be a read error, since a much larger clone differs from it by one base.

Regarding time point: pre-sensitization, week 0. Treatment defined: therapeutic diphenylcyclopropenone sensitization with weekly scalp DPC. The TCR originated in a man aged 18 to 29 with alopecia areata. Some clones in this sample may be carry-over from other donors' samples. This specimen consisted of whole blood, obtained in connection with sensitization to the hapten diphenylcyclopropenone (DPC). The chain combines TRBV29-1 with TRBJ1-3; no reliable D call. This CDR3 reads CSVASMAGNTIYF. The CDR3 DNA sequence: TGCAGCGTTGCATCCATGGCTGGAAACACCATATATTTT.